Below, one TCR beta chain is given with its context. The antigen remains unidentified. One end of the junction is discordant with germline, which a read error may explain. Extraction of RNA together with DNA used about 17-30 mg of unsorted bulk tissue. With chronic HBV infection, the patients were also treatment-naive. The CDR3 contains 16 residues. Germline loops: CDR1 SGHAT, CDR2 FQNNGV. The source of the sample is a study of tumor-infiltrating lymphocytes in primary liver carcinoma. Study-level findings and limits: It was observed that only about 8-25% of the top clones appeared in every one of the five tumor regions.

Starting from about 0.5 ug of total RNA, TCR beta cDNA was produced with a primer in the constant region. Three-round nested multiplex PCR performed with slightly modified ARM-PCR produced the TCR beta libraries. The opening two PCR rounds, around 11 cycles each, paired TRBV1-TRBV30 forward primers with a C-beta reverse primer. TCRdb reprocessed the multiplex PCR reads with MiXCR, giving one entry per CDR3 protein. The sample lists tens of thousands of distinct CDR3 sequences; about 71% were seen once. The chain carries TRBV11-2 and TRBJ2-1; a weak D match, TRBD2 (7 bases). The sequenced sample was liver tumor tissue from sampling region 4. The subset: tumor region T4, right-lateral pole. This receptor was identified in a man between 35 and 55 years old with primary liver carcinoma and hepatitis B virus infection. CDR3 nucleotides: TGTGCCAGCAGCTTCTGGGGAGGGGGGCGCTTCAATGAGCGGTTCTTC. Translation gives CASSFWGGGRFNERFF.